This T cell receptor beta chain was profiled in a study of blood T cell repertoires in COVID-19 (dated by TCRdb to the early 2020s). Background for the entire study: Samples covering the acute and convalescent phases of COVID-19 were provided by collaborators in the United States, Italy and Spain. The prospective study material was composed of cDNA or gDNA derived from T cells, B-cell-depleted T cells, or PBMCs. Samples came from the ongoing ImmuneRACE study (first 160 participants) plus 1,254 subjects from 6 global collaborators. Deeply sampled blood TCRbeta repertoires from subjects exposed to, actively infected with, or recovered from COVID-19 were included in the dataset. HLA class I and class II types, where available, came from metadata supplied by the sample provider rather than from assay-based typing. The sample metadata nearly always contained a de-identified subject ID, COVID-19 status, age in years and sex. The repertoires were made available in a free public database intended to serve as a resource for research on the immune response to SARS-CoV-2. Study-wide findings and limitations: Clinical and demographic metadata were provided uncurated, with the amount varying by source and participant.

TCRbeta CDR3 regions were amplified from genomic DNA by means of the immunoSEQ Assay, a bias-controlled multiplex PCR. Regarding the original processing steps: Within the assay, amplification of reference gene primers was used to estimate how many nucleated cells each sample contained. To quantify the absolute abundance of each unique TCRbeta CDR3 rearrangement, sequence reads were collapsed and filtered. For each sample, productive Simpson clonality was calculated by taking the square root of Simpson's diversity index across productive rearrangements. TCRdb took this table from immuneACCESS and kept in-frame rearrangements with V and J called. Such tables lack part of the clones; where checked against another copy, unresolved V genes explain under half of the gap, and the rest is unexplained. V and J calls and clone size are copied from that table; D and trimming were computed from the DNA. The sample profile shows hundreds of thousands of clones; approximately 86% of them were found once. The ten largest clones represent more than 2.5% of the sample.

Comment on this clone: Its cognate antigen has yet to be identified. One base away there is no much larger clone; base qualities are not given.

Collaborating institutions collected whole blood in K2EDTA tubes following their own protocols. For TCRbeta analysis, collaborators shipped samples in one of three forms: frozen whole blood, isolated PBMCs, or DNA extracted from either of those sample types. Measured from the cysteine to the phenylalanine, the CDR3 is 14 residues long. The retained sequence is limited to the CDR3, 42 bases, with the frame set at the first base. As encoded in the germline V gene, CDR1 is SGHTA while CDR2 is FQGNSA. V is cut by 5 bases and J by 2 bases, and the space between the germline ends is 11 bases. The clonotype comes from a man in his sixties with acute or convalescent COVID-19. The chain couples TRBV7-2 to TRBJ2-3, with no D gene named confidently. The sample taken for sequencing was peripheral blood. This receptor has the CDR3 CASSARFFTDTQYF. The base sequence is TGTGCCAGCAGCGCCCGGTTCTTCACAGATACGCAGTATTTT.